This entry concerns a single T cell receptor beta chain. This clonotype was observed at least ten times. Its antigen specificity is not known. Per-base qualities were not stored, and no clone one base away is much larger. Library prep was done by 5' RACE. The instrument given in TCRdb is NextSeq 500. The TCR library protocol attached a unique molecular identifier to each TCR cDNA molecule to allow correction of PCR and sequencing errors. The source study handled its data this way. TCR identification, UMI-based error correction and CDR3 extraction were performed with Decombinator tools. Expanded TCRs were defined as those above a frequency of 2 per 1,000, corresponding to the top 1% of the tumor frequency distribution. Expanded tumor TCRs were classed as regional if statistically deemed absent (corrected P<0.05) from at least one tumor region, otherwise ubiquitous. Renyi diversity was computed with the R vegan package after each repertoire had been subsampled 100 times to 5,000 TCRs. To build CDR3 similarity networks, amino acid triplet string-kernel similarity was used, and CDR3s were connected when their pairwise similarity was above 0.82. In TCRdb, the public reads were trimmed at Q25 with fastp and aligned with MiXCR, with productive beta chains retained. Each entry is one CDR3 protein sequence, shown with its most common DNA and genes. These V and J calls originate from TCRdb's pipeline instead of the authors' own analysis. The sample has about 100,000 distinct CDR3 sequences on record, about 4.4% of them singletons. 21% of the sample is taken by the ten largest.

In the paper's terms, the time point label means: sample taken at primary tumor resection. Samples were obtained from 65 to 90 patients with early-stage, untreated non-small cell lung cancer from the lung TRACERx cohort. Whole RNA extracted from tumor and nontumor lung tissue, or from cryopreserved PBMC samples, was used for TCR sequencing without cell sorting. Only patients with enough RNA available from two or more tumor regions were chosen for TCR sequencing. Before selection, tumor and adjacent nontumor lung specimens were reviewed by a lung pathologist. From the germline V gene, CDR1 is MNHEY and CDR2 is SVGEGT. The CDR3, cysteine through phenylalanine, is 13 amino acids long. Only the CDR3 DNA stays, 39 bases, in frame from base 1. Deletion took 2 bases off V and 7 bases off J, with a span of 9 bases between the germline ends. This entry comes from a study of spatial heterogeneity in lung cancer (dated by TCRdb to the late 2010s). The study in broad terms: Beta-chain transcripts were consistently detected in greater numbers than alpha-chain transcripts, which likely reflects a higher abundance of beta-chain transcripts. In tumor regions, TCR transcript counts showed a strong correlation with a T cell transcriptional module score from matched bulk RNA-seq. Both alpha and beta chains were TCR-sequenced in samples taken at surgery, namely 220 tumor regions, around 61 matched nontumor lung samples and over 55 PBMC samples. In the raw uncorrected reads, each unique combination of TCR and UMI appeared more than ten times on average. Nonsynonymous mutation counts, determined by whole-exome sequencing of tumor tissue, were related to TCR repertoire features. The study quantitatively compared TCR alpha and beta repertoires across multiple tumor regions, matched nontumor lung and blood in non-small cell lung cancer. Overall study results and their limits: Counts of ubiquitous and regional expanded TCRs correlated with counts of ubiquitous and regional nonsynonymous mutations, respectively. The tumor nonsynonymous mutation count correlated with the number of expanded alpha and beta TCRs within the tumor. Confirming at a functional level the hypothesis that regional TCRs recognize regional mutations was considered to require additional single-cell paired TCR alpha and beta sequencing. Estimated TCR-seq coverage of tumor T cells was only about 6.5% for alpha chains and about 14% for beta chains.

The TCR originated in a male donor with early-stage non-small cell lung cancer. Sample: lung tumor tissue, taken at surgery. The chain couples TRBV6-2 or TRBV6-3 to TRBJ1-5; the D gene cannot be named for sure. The CDR3 loop reads CASSYGNWQPQHF. The DNA reads TGTGCCAGCAGTTACGGAAATTGGCAGCCCCAGCATTTT.